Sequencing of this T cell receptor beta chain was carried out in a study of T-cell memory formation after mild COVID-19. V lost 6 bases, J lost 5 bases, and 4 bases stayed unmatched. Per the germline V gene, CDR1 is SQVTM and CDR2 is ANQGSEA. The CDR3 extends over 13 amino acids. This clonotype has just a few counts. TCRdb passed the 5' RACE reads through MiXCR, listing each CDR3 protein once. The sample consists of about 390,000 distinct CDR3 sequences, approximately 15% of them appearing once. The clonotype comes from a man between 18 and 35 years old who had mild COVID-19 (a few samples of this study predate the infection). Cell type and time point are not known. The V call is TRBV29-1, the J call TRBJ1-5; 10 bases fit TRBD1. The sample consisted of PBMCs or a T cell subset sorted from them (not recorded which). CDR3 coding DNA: TGCAGCGTAACCGGACAGGGGGATCAGCCCCAGCATTTT. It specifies CSVTGQGDQPQHF.